A selection of T cell receptor beta chains follows, all from one sample in a study of PD-1 blockade in classical Hodgkin lymphoma. The repertoire was sequenced with immunoSEQ multiplex PCR; TCRdb's copy has only in-frame clones and lacks some. The sample gives roughly 20,000 clones, 60% to 80% of which show up once; 6% to 8% is in the top ten. The sample was peripheral blood mononuclear cells (PBMCs), taken before the fourth cycle of nivolumab. These receptors were obtained from a human donor with classical Hodgkin lymphoma. CDR3s include the opening cysteine and the closing phenylalanine or tryptophan. Fields, in order: CDR3 protein, CDR3 DNA, J gene, clone size, D gene, CDR3 length, V gene. D genes are given only for firm matches. Where a row states a size, it is once, few, many or the class of an expanded clone; other rows omit it.

CDR3 protein: CASSFGAYEQYF
CDR3 DNA: TGTGCCAGCAGCTTCGGGGCCTACGAGCAGTACTTC
J gene: TRBJ2-7
clone size: .
D gene: .
CDR3 length: 12
V gene: TRBV7-9

CDR3 protein: CASSVGQGRDYGYTF
CDR3 DNA: TGTGCCAGCAGCGTAGGGCAGGGGCGCGACTATGGCTACACCTTC
J gene: TRBJ1-2
clone size: .
D gene: .
CDR3 length: 15
V gene: TRBV9

CDR3 protein: CASTRDIYYGYTF
CDR3 DNA: TGTGCCAGTACCCGGGACATTTACTATGGCTACACCTTC
J gene: TRBJ1-2
clone size: .
D gene: .
CDR3 length: 13
V gene: TRBV19

CDR3 protein: CASSLFGRRRDGYTF
CDR3 DNA: TGTGCCAGCAGCTTATTCGGCAGGCGCAGGGATGGCTACACCTTC
J gene: TRBJ1-2
clone size: .
D gene: .
CDR3 length: 15
V gene: TRBV11-3

CDR3 protein: CASSPTGVLSQPQHF
CDR3 DNA: TGCGCCAGCAGCCCCACAGGGGTCCTAAGTCAGCCCCAGCATTTT
J gene: TRBJ1-5
clone size: once
D gene: TRBD1
CDR3 length: 15
V gene: TRBV5-1

CDR3 protein: CASSLALGGTEAFF
CDR3 DNA: TGTGCCAGCAGCTTAGCGTTGGGCGGCACTGAAGCTTTCTTT
J gene: TRBJ1-1
clone size: .
D gene: .
CDR3 length: 14
V gene: TRBV7-8

CDR3 protein: CASSRTGRYEQYF
CDR3 DNA: TGCGCCAGCAGTAGGACAGGGAGGTACGAGCAGTACTTC
J gene: TRBJ2-7
clone size: .
D gene: TRBD1
CDR3 length: 13
V gene: TRBV5-1

CDR3 protein: CASSYAVPPYQETQYF
CDR3 DNA: TGTGCCAGCAGTTACGCGGTGCCCCCATACCAAGAGACCCAGTACTTC
J gene: TRBJ2-5
clone size: .
D gene: .
CDR3 length: 16
V gene: TRBV6-5

CDR3 protein: CASSLALQAYNEQFF
CDR3 DNA: TGTGCCAGCAGCTTGGCTCTCCAAGCCTACAATGAGCAGTTCTTC
J gene: TRBJ2-1
clone size: .
D gene: .
CDR3 length: 15
V gene: TRBV5-4

CDR3 protein: CSGGSESAGYTF
CDR3 DNA: TGCAGCGGGGGGTCGGAGTCCGCGGGCTACACCTTC
J gene: TRBJ1-2
clone size: .
D gene: .
CDR3 length: 12
V gene: TRBV29-1

CDR3 protein: CASSFRTSLLQETQYF
CDR3 DNA: TGTGCCAGCAGTTTCCGGACTAGCCTCCTACAAGAGACCCAGTACTTC
J gene: TRBJ2-5
clone size: .
D gene: TRBD2
CDR3 length: 16
V gene: TRBV27

CDR3 protein: CASSASGGTDTQYF
CDR3 DNA: TGTGCCAGCAGTGCTAGCGGGGGCACAGATACGCAGTATTTT
J gene: TRBJ2-3
clone size: .
D gene: TRBD2
CDR3 length: 14
V gene: TRBV6-4

CDR3 protein: CASSIDGGRSGGGTEAFF
CDR3 DNA: TGTGCCAGTAGTATAGACGGAGGACGATCCGGGGGAGGCACTGAAGCTTTCTTT
J gene: TRBJ1-1
clone size: .
D gene: .
CDR3 length: 18
V gene: TRBV19

CDR3 protein: CASSPSGTGGSDTGELFF
CDR3 DNA: TGTGCCAGCAGCCCCTCCGGGACAGGAGGATCTGACACCGGGGAGCTGTTTTTT
J gene: TRBJ2-2
clone size: few
D gene: TRBD1
CDR3 length: 18
V gene: TRBV7-8

CDR3 protein: CASSQAPGWDSYGYTF
CDR3 DNA: TGCGCCAGCAGCCAAGCGCCGGGTTGGGACAGCTATGGCTACACCTTC
J gene: TRBJ1-2
clone size: .
D gene: TRBD1
CDR3 length: 16
V gene: TRBV4-3

CDR3 protein: CASQGSGANVLTF
CDR3 DNA: TGTGCCAGCCAGGGGTCTGGGGCCAACGTCCTGACTTTC
J gene: TRBJ2-6
clone size: .
D gene: .
CDR3 length: 13
V gene: TRBV7-3

CDR3 protein: CASSHPEEYTEAFF
CDR3 DNA: TGTGCCAGCAGCCACCCCGAAGAGTACACTGAAGCTTTCTTT
J gene: TRBJ1-1
clone size: .
D gene: .
CDR3 length: 14
V gene: TRBV4-2

CDR3 protein: CASSLLDRSYGYTF
CDR3 DNA: TGCGCCAGCAGCTTGTTAGACCGAAGCTATGGCTACACCTTC
J gene: TRBJ1-2
clone size: .
D gene: .
CDR3 length: 14
V gene: TRBV5-1

CDR3 protein: CASSIPSGDRGRNTQYF
CDR3 DNA: TGTGCCAGCTCAATCCCAAGCGGTGACAGGGGGCGTAATACGCAGTATTTT
J gene: TRBJ2-3
clone size: once
D gene: TRBD1
CDR3 length: 17
V gene: TRBV18

CDR3 protein: CASSVVPPNEQFF
CDR3 DNA: TGTGCCAGCAGCGTAGTCCCCCCCAATGAGCAGTTCTTC
J gene: TRBJ2-1
clone size: .
D gene: .
CDR3 length: 13
V gene: TRBV9

CDR3 protein: CASSSSTGRETQYF
CDR3 DNA: TGTGCCAGCAGTTCGTCGACAGGGCGAGAGACCCAGTACTTC
J gene: TRBJ2-5
clone size: .
D gene: TRBD1
CDR3 length: 14
V gene: TRBV27

CDR3 protein: CASSQDPTGGYEQYF
CDR3 DNA: TGTGCCAGCAGCCAAGATCCGACAGGGGGCTACGAGCAGTACTTC
J gene: TRBJ2-7
clone size: .
D gene: TRBD1
CDR3 length: 15
V gene: TRBV4-2

CDR3 protein: CASSLVSGGKNIQYF
CDR3 DNA: TGTGCCAGCAGCTTGGTTTCAGGGGGAAAAAACATTCAGTACTTC
J gene: TRBJ2-4
clone size: .
D gene: TRBD1
CDR3 length: 15
V gene: TRBV5-4

CDR3 protein: CASSYGQGSTDTQYF
CDR3 DNA: TGTGCCAGCTCCTACGGACAGGGGAGCACAGATACGCAGTATTTT
J gene: TRBJ2-3
clone size: once
D gene: TRBD1
CDR3 length: 15
V gene: TRBV18

CDR3 protein: CASSLLTSGSTDTQYF
CDR3 DNA: TGCGCCAGCAGCTTGTTAACTAGCGGGAGTACAGATACGCAGTATTTT
J gene: TRBJ2-3
clone size: .
D gene: TRBD2
CDR3 length: 16
V gene: TRBV5-1

CDR3 protein: CASSIPPRQGATEAFF
CDR3 DNA: TGTGCCAGTAGTATACCCCCCCGACAGGGGGCCACTGAAGCTTTCTTT
J gene: TRBJ1-1
clone size: .
D gene: TRBD1
CDR3 length: 16
V gene: TRBV19

CDR3 protein: CASSLDRDRQPQHF
CDR3 DNA: TGTGCCAGCAGCCTGGACAGGGATCGCCAGCCCCAGCATTTT
J gene: TRBJ1-5
clone size: medium-sized
D gene: TRBD1
CDR3 length: 14
V gene: TRBV7-9

CDR3 protein: CASRATQGPQGETQYF
CDR3 DNA: TGTGCCAGCAGAGCAACACAGGGGCCCCAGGGGGAGACCCAGTACTTC
J gene: TRBJ2-5
clone size: once
D gene: TRBD1
CDR3 length: 16
V gene: TRBV2

CDR3 protein: CAWGPGGSYNEQFF
CDR3 DNA: TGTGCCTGGGGACCCGGGGGCTCCTACAATGAGCAGTTCTTC
J gene: TRBJ2-1
clone size: .
D gene: .
CDR3 length: 14
V gene: TRBV30

CDR3 protein: CASSAQPTGDSPLHF
CDR3 DNA: TGTGCCAGCAGCGCCCAACCAACAGGGGACTCACCCCTCCACTTT
J gene: TRBJ1-6
clone size: .
D gene: TRBD1
CDR3 length: 15
V gene: TRBV9

CDR3 protein: CASSLRGQGEKLFF
CDR3 DNA: TGTGCCAGCAGTTTAAGAGGACAGGGCGAAAAACTGTTTTTT
J gene: TRBJ1-4
clone size: .
D gene: TRBD1
CDR3 length: 14
V gene: TRBV27

CDR3 protein: CASSELYQETQYF
CDR3 DNA: TGTGCCAGCTCGGAGCTGTACCAAGAGACCCAGTACTTC
J gene: TRBJ2-5
clone size: .
D gene: .
CDR3 length: 13
V gene: TRBV18

CDR3 protein: CASSQVGRVNSYEQYF
CDR3 DNA: TGTGCCAGCAGCCAAGTAGGCAGGGTCAACTCCTACGAGCAGTACTTC
J gene: TRBJ2-7
clone size: .
D gene: .
CDR3 length: 16
V gene: TRBV4-2

CDR3 protein: CASSTGNQPQHF
CDR3 DNA: TGTGCCAGCAGTACAGGGAATCAGCCCCAGCATTTT
J gene: TRBJ1-5
clone size: .
D gene: .
CDR3 length: 12
V gene: TRBV6-5

CDR3 protein: CASSSTGISTGELFF
CDR3 DNA: TGCGCCAGCAGCTCGACAGGGATCTCGACCGGGGAGCTGTTTTTT
J gene: TRBJ2-2
clone size: .
D gene: TRBD1
CDR3 length: 15
V gene: TRBV5-1

CDR3 protein: CASSLGGQGMNEQFF
CDR3 DNA: TGTGCCAGCAGCTTGGGGGGACAGGGGATGAATGAGCAGTTCTTC
J gene: TRBJ2-1
clone size: .
D gene: TRBD1
CDR3 length: 15
V gene: TRBV5-8

CDR3 protein: CASRFQPTVMDPDTQYF
CDR3 DNA: TGCGCCAGCAGATTTCAACCGACAGTAATGGATCCAGATACGCAGTATTTT
J gene: TRBJ2-3
clone size: .
D gene: .
CDR3 length: 17
V gene: TRBV5-1

CDR3 protein: CASSQTSGGTDTQYF
CDR3 DNA: TGTGCCAGCAGCCAAACCTCGGGGGGCACAGATACGCAGTATTTT
J gene: TRBJ2-3
clone size: .
D gene: .
CDR3 length: 15
V gene: TRBV7-9

CDR3 protein: CASSPPANYGYTF
CDR3 DNA: TGTGCCAGCAGTCCCCCGGCTAACTATGGCTACACCTTC
J gene: TRBJ1-2
clone size: .
D gene: .
CDR3 length: 13
V gene: TRBV5-5

CDR3 protein: CARSLALRMGGDYNEQFF
CDR3 DNA: TGTGCCAGAAGCTTGGCCCTCCGAATGGGGGGGGACTACAATGAGCAGTTCTTC
J gene: TRBJ2-1
clone size: .
D gene: TRBD2
CDR3 length: 18
V gene: TRBV5-3

CDR3 protein: CASLTNTEAFF
CDR3 DNA: TGTGCCAGCCTAACGAACACTGAAGCTTTCTTT
J gene: TRBJ1-1
clone size: .
D gene: .
CDR3 length: 11
V gene: TRBV2

CDR3 protein: CASGGPGVGGTGELFF
CDR3 DNA: TGTGCTAGTGGTGGCCCGGGCGTGGGGGGAACCGGGGAGCTGTTTTTT
J gene: TRBJ2-2
clone size: .
D gene: .
CDR3 length: 16
V gene: TRBV12-5

CDR3 protein: CASSPLGTGGQETQYF
CDR3 DNA: TGTGCCAGCTCACCACTAGGGACAGGCGGACAAGAGACCCAGTACTTC
J gene: TRBJ2-5
clone size: .
D gene: TRBD1
CDR3 length: 16
V gene: TRBV18

CDR3 protein: CASSEQETTGELFF
CDR3 DNA: TGTGCCAGCAGTGAACAGGAGACCACCGGGGAGCTGTTTTTT
J gene: TRBJ2-2
clone size: .
D gene: .
CDR3 length: 14
V gene: TRBV2

CDR3 protein: CASSPDQGRTEAFF
CDR3 DNA: TGTGCCAGTAGTCCCGACCAGGGGCGCACTGAAGCTTTCTTT
J gene: TRBJ1-1
clone size: .
D gene: .
CDR3 length: 14
V gene: TRBV19